These T cell receptor beta chains were read from a single sample in a study of Ad26.COV2.S vaccination and SARS-CoV-2 variants. Sequencing used immunoSEQ multiplex PCR; TCRdb keeps in-frame clones, though not all of them. Seen here are 380,000 or so clones, 65% to 90% observed once, and the top ten hold roughly 10%. The source material was peripheral blood, sampled in a trial of Ad26.COV2.S vaccine versus placebo. Receptors originate from a person between 18 and 60 years old who received the Ad26.COV2.S COVID-19 vaccine or a placebo. CDR3s leave out the opening cysteine and the closing phenylalanine or tryptophan.

>TRBV5-1|TRBJ2-5
ASSLKAGVWETQY
>TRBV6-6|TRBJ2-7
ASSSPGTRSYEQY
>TRBV2|TRBJ1-1
ASSEGGNTEAF
>TRBV4-1|TRBJ1-2
ASSQEVRVYGYT
>TRBV12-3/TRBV12-4|TRBJ2-4
ASSIRLENIQY
>TRBV27|TRBJ2-7
ASSLSGTNEQY
>TRBV25-1|TRBJ1-2
ASSEDRGHYGYT
>TRBV5-1|TRBJ2-1
ASNQQGWDEQF
>TRBV5-1|TRBJ1-5
ASSIGDTFSNQPQH
>TRBV30|TRBJ2-3
AWSGGRISGLTDTQY
>TRBV2|TRBJ2-1
ASSEEGSSYNEQF
>TRBV5-1|TRBJ2-5
ASSPQGPGETQY
>TRBV9|TRBJ2-7
ASSVGPPGEQY
>TRBV14|TRBJ1-1
ASTTELNTEAF
>TRBV7-6|TRBJ1-1
ASSLDRGATEAF
>TRBV5-6|TRBJ2-5
ASSHQETQY
>TRBV2|TRBJ1-3
ASSAESSGNTIY
>TRBV14|TRBJ1-2
ASSLSQGPYGYT
>TRBV28|TRBJ2-5
ASSLFRGDIRGRRETQY
>TRBV28|TRBJ2-2
ASSTYRVHPAGELF
>TRBV28|TRBJ1-4
ASSGGRPNEKLF
>TRBV27|TRBJ2-3
ASSWAGSLNTQY
>TRBV3-1/TRBV3-2|TRBJ2-7
ASSQDGGKSSYEQY
>TRBV5-1|TRBJ1-4
ASSLGGATNEKLF
>TRBV4-3|TRBJ1-2
ASSQDANSNYGYT
>TRBV18|TRBJ2-5
ASRVSGEETQY
>TRBV4-3|TRBJ1-1
ASSQDRGRNTEAF
>TRBV6-4|TRBJ2-1
ASSAKNEGEQF
>TRBV4-1|TRBJ2-1
ASSKGTSLYNEQF
>TRBV28|TRBJ2-3
ASSPVPGGSSTDTQY
>TRBV3-1/TRBV3-2|TRBJ2-7
ASSQEGGYEQY